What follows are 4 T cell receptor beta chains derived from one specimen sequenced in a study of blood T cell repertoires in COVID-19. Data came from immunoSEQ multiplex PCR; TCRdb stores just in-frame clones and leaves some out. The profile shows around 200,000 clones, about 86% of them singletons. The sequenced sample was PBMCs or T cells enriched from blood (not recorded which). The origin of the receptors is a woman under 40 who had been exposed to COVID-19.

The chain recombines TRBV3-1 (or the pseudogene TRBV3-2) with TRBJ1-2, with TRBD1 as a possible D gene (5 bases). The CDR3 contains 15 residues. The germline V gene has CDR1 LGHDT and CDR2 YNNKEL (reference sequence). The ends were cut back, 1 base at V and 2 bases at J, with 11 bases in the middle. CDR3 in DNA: TGTGCCAGCAGCCAAGGCTCAGGGATGAACTATGGCTACACCTTC. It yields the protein CASSQGSGMNYGYTF.

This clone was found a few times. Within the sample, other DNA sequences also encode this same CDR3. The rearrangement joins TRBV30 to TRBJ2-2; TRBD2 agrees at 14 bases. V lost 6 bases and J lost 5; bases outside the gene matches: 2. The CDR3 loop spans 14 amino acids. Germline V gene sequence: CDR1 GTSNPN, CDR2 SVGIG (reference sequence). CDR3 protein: CACRLAGGTGELFF. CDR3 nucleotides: TGTGCCTGCCGACTAGCGGGGGGGACCGGGGAGCTGTTTTTT.

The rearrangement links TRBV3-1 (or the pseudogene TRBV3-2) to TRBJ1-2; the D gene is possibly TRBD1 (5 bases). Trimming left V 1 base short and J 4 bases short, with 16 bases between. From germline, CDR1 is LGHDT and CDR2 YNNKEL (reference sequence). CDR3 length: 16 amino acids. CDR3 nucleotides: TGTGCCAGCAGCCAAGGTATGGGGCGACGGAGCTATGGCTACACCTTC. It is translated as CASSQGMGRRSYGYTF.

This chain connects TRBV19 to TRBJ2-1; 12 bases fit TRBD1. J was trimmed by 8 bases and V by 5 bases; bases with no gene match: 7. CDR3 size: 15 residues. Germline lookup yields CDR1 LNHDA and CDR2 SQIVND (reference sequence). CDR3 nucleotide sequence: TGTGCCAGTAGTGGTCCGGGACAGGGGGCCGATGAGCAGTTCTTC. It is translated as CASSGPGQGADEQFF.